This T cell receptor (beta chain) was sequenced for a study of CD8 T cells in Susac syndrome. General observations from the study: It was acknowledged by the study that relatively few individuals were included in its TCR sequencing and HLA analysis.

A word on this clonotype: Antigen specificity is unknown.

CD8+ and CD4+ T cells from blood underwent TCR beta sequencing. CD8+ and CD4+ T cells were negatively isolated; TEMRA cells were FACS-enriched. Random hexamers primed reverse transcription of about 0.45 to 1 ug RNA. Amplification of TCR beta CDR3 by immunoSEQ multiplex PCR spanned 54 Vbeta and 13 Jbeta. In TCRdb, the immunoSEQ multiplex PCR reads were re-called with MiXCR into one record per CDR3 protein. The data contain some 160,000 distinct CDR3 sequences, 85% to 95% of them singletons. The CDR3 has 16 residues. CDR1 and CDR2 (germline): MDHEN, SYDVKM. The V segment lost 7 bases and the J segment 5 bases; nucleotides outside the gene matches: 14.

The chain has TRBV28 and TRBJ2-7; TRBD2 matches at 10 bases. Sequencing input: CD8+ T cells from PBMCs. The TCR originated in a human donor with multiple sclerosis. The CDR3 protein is CASTHRVAGGDDEQYF. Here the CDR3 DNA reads TGTGCCAGCACCCACCGAGTAGCGGGAGGTGACGACGAGCAGTACTTC.